This TCR beta chain originates from a study of beta chain features in type 1 diabetes. Regarding the study as a whole: HLA effects on TCRB rearrangement stayed unresolved here. Compared with healthy donors, patients appeared to share more similar naive, central memory and regulatory TCRB repertoires.

CDR1 is SGHDN and CDR2 is FVKESK in the germline V gene. V shed 1 base and J shed 2 bases, with 19 bases lying between them. This CDR3 contains 18 residues. Staining for CD45RO/CCR7/CD25/CD127/CD95/CD27 allowed sorting of CD4+ naive, central memory, regulatory and stem cell-like memory cells. Expressed TCRB transcripts were sequenced after all isolated RNA was converted to cDNA. Naive, central memory and regulatory T cell samples averaged roughly 3.5 million reads. Data came from immunoSEQ multiplex PCR; TCRdb stores just in-frame clones and leaves some out. The table lists more than 110,000 clones, less than 8.5% of them singletons. In this sample, this clone turned up a few times. Antigen: not known.

V is TRBV14 and J is TRBJ2-3; D is possibly TRBD2 (6 bases). This receptor was obtained from a woman under 40 in good health. The sample comprised central memory CD4+ T cells from blood. As DNA, the CDR3 is TGTGCCAGCAGCCAAGTCGCCCCTAGCGCGAGATACACAGATACGCAGTATTTT. This translates into CASSQVAPSARYTDTQYF. Complete variable domain (other parts from reference TRBV14 and TRBJ2-3): EAGVTQFPSHSVIEKGQTVTLRCDPISGHDNLYWYRRVMGKEIKFLLHFVKESKQDESGMPNNRFLAERTGGTYSTLKVQPAELEDSGVYFCASSQVAPSARYTDTQYFGPGTRLTVL.